Sequencing of this TCR beta chain was carried out in a study of blood T cell repertoires in COVID-19 (dated by TCRdb to the early 2020s). Notes on the research overall: Collaborator samples came from the United States, Italy and Spain and covered acute and convalescent phases of COVID-19. The prospective study material was composed of cDNA or gDNA derived from T cells, B-cell-depleted T cells, or PBMCs. The dataset comprised deeply sampled blood TCRbeta repertoires from subjects exposed to, actively infected with, or recovered from COVID-19. A freely available public database, intended as a resource for researchers studying the immune response to SARS-CoV-2, is where the repertoires were released. Samples were obtained from the ongoing ImmuneRACE study (first 160 participants) and from 1,254 subjects provided by 6 global collaborators. Nearly every sample came with metadata listing a de-identified subject ID, COVID-19 status, age in years and sex. Where HLA class I and class II types were available, the types were taken from metadata supplied by the sample provider, not from assay-based typing. The investigation overall reported the following: The amount of clinical and demographic metadata varied by source and participant and was provided uncurated.

Participants in the prospective study were enrolled through a virtual design, were aged roughly 18 to 100 years, and lived in about 25 United States geographic areas. Cohort assignment in the prospective study relied on participant-reported clinical history from a screening survey and a study questionnaire. ImmuneRACE Cohort 3 recovered participants were defined by two consecutive negative NP/OP PCR tests, healthcare professional clearance, or symptom resolution. In the prospective study, mobile phlebotomists collected whole blood, serum and a nasopharyngeal or oropharyngeal swab from each participant. Participants in the prospective study had the option to provide additional blood draws and questionnaires over a 2-month period. Blood samples from the prospective study were shipped frozen or at room temperature prior to DNA extraction. Of note for this clone: It lacks a known antigen. No per-base quality is available; no much larger clone lies one base away.

TCRbeta CDR3 regions were amplified from genomic DNA using the immunoSEQ Assay, a bias-controlled multiplex PCR. In the original analysis: The number of nucleated cells in each sample was estimated from the amplification of reference gene primers within the assay. Sequence reads were collapsed and filtered to measure the absolute abundance of every unique TCRbeta CDR3 rearrangement. For each sample, productive Simpson clonality was calculated as the square root of Simpson's diversity index over productive rearrangements. TCRdb's version of the immuneACCESS table is confined to in-frame rearrangements and falls short of the full clone set. An unresolved V gene accounts for under half of the shortfall where checked; the remainder is of unknown origin. V, J and clone size are taken as reported in that table, and D and trimming were inferred from the DNA itself. Within this sample are a few hundred thousand clones, with around 87% of them counted one time only. The ten largest clones represent roughly 1.6% of the sample.

The germline V gene sets CDR1 to MNHEY and CDR2 to SVGEGT. Trimming removed 2 bases from V and 0 bases from J, leaving 14 bases between the germline ends. The CDR3 numbers 16 residues from cysteine through phenylalanine. Kept here is only the CDR3 DNA, which spans 48 bases and is read in frame from base 1. The rearrangement joined TRBV6-2 or TRBV6-3 to TRBJ2-7; the D gene is possibly TRBD2, with 6 bases matching. The material sequenced was PBMCs or T cells enriched from blood (not recorded which). This receptor was taken from a woman in her fifties or sixties who had recovered from COVID-19. The DNA sequence is as follows: TGTGCCAGCAGTTACCCCGGGACTCGGAGCTCCTACGAGCAGTACTTC. This yields the protein CASSYPGTRSSYEQYF.